This T cell receptor (beta chain) was captured in a study of cytomegalovirus exposure and HLA in healthy donors. This CDR3 comprises 15 residues. The V end lost 3 bases, the J end lost 5 bases, and 13 bases lay between the germline ends. Germline CDR1 is SGHDN and CDR2 is FVKESK. General study results and limits: About 87% or about 30% of the time was how often most TCR beta V segments were productive, according to an earlier analysis.

A multiplex PCR was run with 60 Vbeta primers and 13 Jbeta primers. Original processing notes: It was a later analysis that counted tens of millions of unique TCR beta chains, of which 8.5 million to 12 million were shared. Repertoires were generated with immunoSEQ multiplex PCR, while TCRdb's copy carries only in-frame clones and drops some. D and trimming come from the DNA, and the V and J calls and clone size come from that table. The sample carries approximately 120,000 clones, around 80% recorded once. A word on this clone: Its antigen is unknown.

This TCR was recovered from a female donor in good health and CMV-seronegative. Sequenced sample: PBMCs. The rearrangement links TRBV14 to TRBJ2-2; D possibly corresponds to TRBD1 (7 bases). The CDR3 is CASSQRDRRTGELFF. In DNA form, the CDR3 reads TGTGCCAGCAGCCAGCGGGACAGAAGAACCGGGGAGCTGTTTTTT.